This TCR beta chain was recorded in a study of Ad26.COV2.S vaccination and SARS-CoV-2 variants (dated by TCRdb to about 2021). Looking at the study overall: Donors in the vaccine arm were drawn from COV1001, a phase I-IIa trial of Ad26.COV2.S in healthy adults that was multicentre, randomized, double-blind and placebo-controlled. Ad26.COV2.S was administered intramuscularly at a dose of 5x10^10 or 1x10^11 viral particles, either as one shot or as two shots given 56 days apart. The specificity and breadth of SARS-CoV-2-reactive T cell receptors after Ad26.COV2.S vaccination were assessed by TCRbeta repertoire sequencing. A total of approximately 30 samples were included in the TCR-sequenced set, comprising around 19 Ad26.COV2.S vaccine recipients, 5 placebo recipients and 8 SARS-CoV-2 convalescent individuals. Trial participants were randomized into five groups of five, in which low-dose or high-dose Ad26.COV2.S was given once or twice, or placebo was given on both occasions. Blinding of investigators to trial group allocation was maintained during experiments and outcome assessment. The full study reports these points: Comparing responses between vaccine doses or regimens was not something the study was powered to do. Higher spike-specific TCR breadth was observed in Ad26.COV2.S recipients than in placebo recipients (P = 0.0014). The authors noted that the TCR breadth and depth analyses may have underestimated total T cell responses. Comparable non-spike TCR breadth was observed between vaccine and placebo recipients, consistent with only spike being contained in the vaccine. After vaccination, spike-specific CD8+ and CD4+ T cell responses were reported to show substantial breadth.

The CDR3, cysteine through phenylalanine, is 12 amino acids long. The CDR3 DNA has 36 bases and is translated from base 1. Trimming at the junction amounts to 4 bases on V and 4 bases on J, and the germline ends lie 7 bases apart. For CDR1 and CDR2, the germline V gene (reference sequence) lists LGHDT and YNNKEL. The immunoSEQ Assay was used to sequence TCRbeta CDR3 regions. After extraction, genomic DNA underwent amplification by bias-controlled multiplex PCR, followed by high-throughput sequencing. The paper's data handling went like this. To quantify the absolute abundance of every unique TCRbeta CDR3 region, sequences were collapsed and filtered. Usable DNA was measured by amplifying reference genes present in all nucleated cells, and TCRbeta template counts were normalized to that usable DNA to estimate T cell fraction. Repertoire TCRs were annotated as SARS-CoV-2-specific when V gene, CDR3 amino acid sequence and J gene were exactly matched to a known reactive TCR set. The reference SARS-CoV-2 TCR set was obtained from MIRA and was filtered for enrichment in COVID-19-positive ImmuneCODE repertoires, whereby public or cross-reactive TCRs were removed. Using the MIRA antigens, annotated TCRs were further analysed by specific ORF or by position within an ORF. Depth was the summed frequency of annotated unique rearrangements, while breadth was defined as annotated unique rearrangements over total unique productive rearrangements. Group comparisons of TCR breadth used two-sided Wilcoxon rank-sum tests. The source is immuneACCESS, and TCRdb retained only in-frame sequences with V and J called. Part of the clones is not carried over; for the studies checked, unresolved V genes explain less than half of this, and the remainder is unexplained. Clone size and V and J calls were adopted from that table, with D and trimming inferred from the DNA. Recorded for this sample are approximately 460,000 clones; 70% to 90% of them occurred a single time. The top ten clonotypes cover about 1.7% of the sample.

About this clone itself: Its antigen remains undetermined. Base qualities are not provided; no much larger clone lies one nucleotide away.

The treatment or condition label, as the study defines it: some 20 received Ad26.COV2.S at low or high dose, single or two shots; 5 received placebo; per-sample allocation not given. For vaccine and placebo recipients, the sequenced repertoires came from samples collected on day 63 after the first injection. Between 29 July and 7 August 2020, Cohort 1b enrolled 20 to 30 adults aged 18-55 years at one site in Boston, USA. Ad26.COV2.S was a replication-incompetent adenovirus type 26 vector expressing a prefusion-stabilized SARS-CoV-2 spike protein from the original Wuhan strain. The sequence joins TRBV3-1 (or the pseudogene TRBV3-2) to TRBJ1-2; the best D guess is TRBD1, with 5 bases matching. Sequences were derived from peripheral blood, sampled in a trial of Ad26.COV2.S vaccine versus placebo. The sequence was collected from a person aged 18-60 years who received the Ad26.COV2.S COVID-19 vaccine or a placebo. The DNA sequence reads TGTGCCAGCAGCCGGGGGATCTATGGCTACACCTTC. Its product reads: CASSRGIYGYTF.